Below are 14 T cell receptor beta chains sequenced from a single sample in a study of blood T cell repertoires in COVID-19. This table comes from immunoSEQ multiplex PCR, and its TCRdb copy is limited to in-frame clones, with some not included. The data contain fewer than 300,000 clones, roughly 90% of them singletons. The sequenced sample consisted of PBMCs or T cells enriched from blood (not recorded which). All receptors come from a young woman who had recovered from COVID-19.

This rearrangement joins TRBV27 to TRBJ1-2; 7 bases fit TRBD1. V was clipped by 4 bases and J by 2 bases; unmatched bases: 4. This CDR3 is 14 amino acids long. Germline V CDR1 and CDR2: MNHEY, SMNVEV (reference sequence). The CDR3 region is CASSSLTGNYGYTF. The CDR3 nucleotides read TGTGCCAGCAGTTCCCTGACAGGGAACTATGGCTACACCTTC.

The chain couples TRBV2 to TRBJ1-2; D possibly corresponds to TRBD1 (5 bases). The V gene lost 0 bases and the J gene lost 4 bases, with 12 bases spanning the gap. The CDR3 runs to 15 residues. From germline, CDR1 is SNHLY and CDR2 FYNNEI. CDR3: CASSEASAGIYGYTF. The CDR3 bases are TGTGCCAGCAGTGAAGCCTCGGCAGGGATCTATGGCTACACCTTC.

This chain uses TRBV10-2 with TRBJ1-4, with TRBD1 matching over 8 bases. J lost 4 bases, V lost 6 bases, and 1 base had no gene match. CDR1 and CDR2 from the germline V gene are WSHSY and SAAADI. This CDR3 has 13 amino acids. The DNA of the CDR3 is TGCGCCAGCAGGGGACAGGTTAATGAAAAACTGTTTTTT. Encoded protein: CASRGQVNEKLFF.

This clone has a single count. The chain combines TRBV28 with TRBJ2-7, with a tentative D call TRBD2 (6 bases). V lost 5 bases and J lost 0, with 17 bases in between. The germline gives CDR1 MDHEN, CDR2 SYDVKM. The CDR3 contains 16 residues. The CDR3, as DNA: TGTGCCAGCAGTCTAACCTTAGCGGCCAGCTCCTACGAGCAGTACTTC. It yields the protein CASSLTLAASSYEQYF.

The chain carries TRBV27 and TRBJ2-7, with 14 positions matching TRBD2. The germline V gene has CDR1 MNHEY and CDR2 SMNVEV (reference sequence). The CDR3 is 17 amino acids. V gave up 2 bases and J gave up 4 bases; unmatched junction bases: 7. In DNA form, the CDR3 reads TGTGCCAGCAGTTTAAGACTAGCGGGAGGGAAAAGTTACGAGCAGTACTTC. This gives the protein CASSLRLAGGKSYEQYF.

The chain is built from TRBV12-3 or TRBV12-4 and TRBJ2-5, with 7 bases fitting TRBD1. The length of the CDR3 is 13 residues. Trimming took 5 bases from V and 2 from J; bases not matched to a gene: 2. CDR3 residues: CASSGTDQETQYF. For the CDR3, the DNA is TGTGCCAGCAGTGGGACAGATCAAGAGACCCAGTACTTC.

Note on this clone: Other DNA sequences in the same sample also yield this CDR3. The genes are TRBV5-1 and TRBJ2-2, with 8 bases that match TRBD1. The CDR3 totals 16 residues. Germline V gene lookup returns CDR1 SGHRS and CDR2 YFSETQ. V lost 1 base, J lost 1 base, and 3 bases stayed unmatched. The CDR3 here is CASSLLGQGNTGELFF. CDR3 nucleotides: TGCGCCAGCAGCTTGTTAGGACAGGGGAACACCGGGGAGCTGTTTTTT.

This chain links TRBV29-1 with TRBJ2-7; 8 bases are a match to TRBD1. Germline V CDR1 and CDR2: SQVTM, ANQGSEA. The CDR3 is made up of 15 amino acids. J lost 2 bases, V lost 5 bases, and 11 bases had no gene match. Written as DNA, the CDR3 is TGCAGCGTTTCTGAAACGACAGGGGTCCCCTACGAGCAGTACTTC. It specifies CSVSETTGVPYEQYF.

The rearrangement uses TRBV5-1 and TRBJ2-2; D ambiguous. This CDR3 has 14 residues. Germline values: CDR1 SGHRS, CDR2 YFSETQ. The ends were cut back, 3 bases at V and 5 bases at J, with 11 bases in the middle. The CDR3 bases are TGCGCCAGCAGCTCGCCTCTGAGTACCGGGGAGCTGTTTTTT. Translating gives CASSSPLSTGELFF.

V is TRBV25-1 and J is TRBJ2-2; D may be TRBD1 (6 bases). The CDR3 has 14 amino acids. The V gene lost 5 bases and the J gene lost 4 bases, with 11 bases spanning the gap. Germline assignment: CDR1 MGHDK and CDR2 SYGVNS. The CDR3 DNA reads TGTGCCAGCAGTCCCGGGACACCCACCGGGGAGCTGTTTTTT. Translating it yields CASSPGTPTGELFF.

The genes are TRBV6-2 or TRBV6-3 and TRBJ2-2; tentative D call: TRBD1 (5 bases). The CDR3 runs to 15 residues. V was clipped by 2 bases and J by 5 bases, with 12 bases between them. Germline CDR1 and CDR2: MNHEY and SVGEGT. In DNA form, the CDR3 reads TGTGCCAGCAGTTACCCAGGGCGGTTAACCGGGGAGCTGTTTTTT. This sequence encodes CASSYPGRLTGELFF.

The chain links TRBV2 to TRBJ2-7; D remains ambiguous. The CDR3 spans 12 residues. Germline CDR1 is SNHLY and CDR2 is FYNNEI. The germline V and J ends were trimmed by 3 bases and 1 base, with 4 bases remaining between them. The CDR3 loop is CASSDHSYEQYF. DNA for the CDR3: TGTGCCAGCAGTGATCATTCCTACGAGCAGTACTTC.

V is TRBV6-1 and J is TRBJ1-2; D perhaps matches TRBD1 (6 bases). This CDR3 contains 15 residues. Germline assignment: CDR1 MNHNS and CDR2 SASEGT. Trimming left V 3 bases short and J 5 bases short, with 16 bases between. CDR3 residues: CASSEGVGTKYGYTF. The CDR3 DNA follows: TGTGCCAGCAGTGAGGGAGTTGGGACAAAGTATGGCTACACCTTC.

The V call is TRBV4-1, the J call TRBJ2-2; no definite D call. The ends were cut back, 10 bases at V and 8 bases at J, with 20 bases in the middle. The germline V gene has CDR1 MGHRA and CDR2 YSYEKL. CDR3 length: 14 amino acids. The chain's CDR3 is CATSPTQSGGELFF. The CDR3 nucleotides are TGCGCCACCTCACCAACACAGTCAGGAGGGGAGCTGTTTTTT.